A single sample is the source of the 26 T cell receptor beta chains below, sequenced in a study of Tregs in tolerant kidney transplant recipients. TCRdb's copy holds only in-frame clones and misses some; the assay was immunoSEQ multiplex PCR. The table records over 85,000 clones, roughly 93% of them present only once. The material sequenced was CD4+ T cells from blood, taken before the transplant. These receptors came from a human donor who received a combined kidney and bone marrow transplant.

This clone was counted a single time. The J gene is TRBJ1-4, the V gene TRBV30; 8 positions agree with TRBD1. Germline-derived CDR1 and CDR2 are GTSNPN and SVGIG (reference sequence). The CDR3 contains 15 residues. The V segment lost 2 bases and the J segment 7 bases; nucleotides outside the gene matches: 9. The CDR3: CAWSRNQGAGEKLFF. The CDR3 DNA follows: TGTGCCTGGAGTCGGAACCAGGGGGCCGGTGAAAAACTGTTTTTT.

Concerning this clone itself: One end of the junction fails to match germline, which may point to a read error. The J gene is TRBJ1-1, the V gene TRBV7-9; D might be TRBD1 (5 bases). The CDR3 spans 15 residues. Germline values: CDR1 SEHNR, CDR2 FQNEAQ (reference sequence). The CDR3 DNA follows: TGTGCCAGCAGCTTAGCTCAGACAGTGCCCACTGGAGCTTTCTTT. Protein sequence: CASSLAQTVPTGAFF.

The chain is built from TRBV30 and TRBJ2-7; 8 positions match TRBD1. The J segment lost 1 base and the V segment lost 2 bases, leaving 4 bases of the junction unmatched. CDR1 and CDR2 (germline): GTSNPN, SVGIG (reference sequence). The CDR3 length is 14 residues. CDR3 region: CAWSQDRGSYEQYF. The CDR3 nucleotides are TGTGCCTGGAGTCAAGACAGGGGATCCTACGAGCAGTACTTC.

This chain connects TRBV18 to TRBJ1-5; TRBD1 is a possible D gene (5 bases). The CDR3 runs to 14 residues. The germline V and J ends were trimmed by 6 bases and 1 base, with 10 bases remaining between them. Per germline, CDR1 KGHSH and CDR2 LQKENI. The CDR3 reads CASSKTESNQPQHF. CDR3 coding DNA: TGTGCCAGCTCCAAGACAGAGAGCAATCAGCCCCAGCATTTT.

This rearrangement joins TRBV29-1 to TRBJ2-1; D perhaps matches TRBD1 (5 bases). Germline assignment: CDR1 SQVTM and CDR2 ANQGSEA. Trimming removed 6 bases at V and 8 bases at J, with 11 bases between. CDR3 length: 11 amino acids. CDR3 nucleotides: TGCAGCGTGGGGCCTATCGATGAGCAGTTCTTC. This codes for CSVGPIDEQFF.

This sequence joins TRBV7-2 and TRBJ1-5; no firm D call. Trimming took off 1 base at V and 4 bases at J, with 11 bases between the two ends. The germline V gene has CDR1 SGHTA and CDR2 FQGNSA. The CDR3 loop spans 15 amino acids. The CDR3 sequence: CASSLGRGGNQPQHF. The CDR3 DNA follows: TGTGCCAGCAGCTTAGGGCGGGGAGGGAATCAGCCCCAGCATTTT.

The rearrangement links TRBV12-5 to TRBJ1-5, with a possible D match to TRBD1 (5 bases). The length of the CDR3 is 13 residues. Trimming took 1 base from V and 9 from J, leaving 10 bases between them. Germline V gene data show CDR1 as LGHNT and CDR2 as FRNRAP. As DNA, the CDR3 is TGTGCTAGTGGTTTGGAACCCGACAGGCCCCAGCATTTT. This sequence encodes CASGLEPDRPQHF.

About this clone itself: Lacking the conserved final phenylalanine or tryptophan, this CDR3 likely reflects a read error. The DNA is left out, because the CDR3 cannot be placed on it with certainty; the CDR3 is given as TCRdb lists it. The chain carries TRBV6-1 and TRBJ1-2. A total of 9 residues make up the CDR3, ends included. CDR1 MNHNS and CDR2 SASEGT come from the germline V gene. This CDR3 reads CARVVPESS.

The V and J genes are TRBV28 and TRBJ1-5, with TRBD1 identical over 7 bases. This CDR3 spans 16 amino acids. Germline V gene sequence: CDR1 MDHEN, CDR2 SYDVKM. Germline trimming cut 2 bases from V and 2 bases from J; bases unmatched to any gene: 6. The DNA of the CDR3 is TGTGCCAGCAGTTTACAGGGTGGACAGGGCAATCAGCCCCAGCATTTT. It is translated as CASSLQGGQGNQPQHF. The variable domain in full, completed from reference TRBV28 and TRBJ1-5, reads DVKVTQSSRYLVKRTGEKVFLECVQDMDHENMFWYRQDPGLGLRLIYFSYDVKMKEKGDIPEGYSVSREKKERFSLILESASTNQTSMYLCASSLQGGQGNQPQHFGDGTRLSIL.

V and J are TRBV19 and TRBJ2-1; tentative D call: TRBD1 (5 bases). This CDR3 spans 13 amino acids. Germline V gene data show CDR1 as LNHDA and CDR2 as SQIVND (reference sequence). Trimming left V 0 bases short and J 5 bases short, with 5 bases between. The CDR3 spells CASSIEGDNEQFF. CDR3 in DNA: TGTGCCAGTAGTATAGAAGGGGACAATGAGCAGTTCTTC.

The gene calls are TRBV4-2 and TRBJ1-5; perhaps TRBD1 as D (6 bases). The CDR3 loop spans 17 amino acids. Germline CDR1 and CDR2: LGHNA and YNFKEQ. V lost 1 base and J 0 bases, leaving 13 bases between the germline ends. The CDR3 protein is CASSQVGVGHSNQPQHF. The CDR3 DNA is TGTGCCAGCAGCCAAGTAGGGGTGGGACATAGCAATCAGCCCCAGCATTTT.

The CDR3 region is CASSLSGVGQPQHF. In DNA form, the CDR3 reads TGTGCCAGCAGTTTATCGGGGGTTGGGCAGCCCCAGCATTTT. V is TRBV28 and J is TRBJ1-5; D may be TRBD1 (5 bases). CDR1 and CDR2 from the germline V gene are MDHEN and SYDVKM. V was cut by 1 base and J by 7 bases, with 11 bases left in between. This CDR3 contains 14 residues. Looking up the rest from reference TRBV28 and TRBJ1-5 gives the full variable domain: DVKVTQSSRYLVKRTGEKVFLECVQDMDHENMFWYRQDPGLGLRLIYFSYDVKMKEKGDIPEGYSVSREKKERFSLILESASTNQTSMYLCASSLSGVGQPQHFGDGTRLSIL.

This chain links TRBV12-5 with TRBJ2-1; 7 positions agree with TRBD2. In germline, CDR1 is LGHNT, CDR2 FRNRAP. The CDR3 length is 16 residues. The V gene end was trimmed by 1 base and the J gene end by 0 bases; junction bases not matched to a gene: 3. The CDR3 here is CASGLASGISYNEQFF. CDR3 sequence (DNA): TGTGCTAGTGGTTTGGCTAGCGGAATCTCCTACAATGAGCAGTTCTTC.

V and J are TRBV7-2 and TRBJ1-1; tentatively, D is TRBD1 (6 bases). CDR1 is SGHTA and CDR2 is FQGNSA in the germline V gene. CDR3 length: 16 amino acids. The V end was cut by 5 bases, the J end by 0 bases, with 16 bases between. Written as DNA, the CDR3 is TGTGCCAGCAGCCCCCAGGGGCAGCTTATGAACACTGAAGCTTTCTTT. Encoded protein: CASSPQGQLMNTEAFF.

The chain is built from TRBV27 and TRBJ2-7; weak D call: TRBD1 (6 bases). V lost 8 bases, J lost 6 bases, and 17 bases lay in between. CDR3 length: 13 residues. CDR1 is MNHEY and CDR2 is SMNVEV in the germline V gene (reference sequence). Written as DNA, the CDR3 is TGTGCCAGCCGGGCCCAGGGGTCGGGCGAGCAGTACTTC. This translates into CASRAQGSGEQYF.

The gene calls are TRBV11-1 and TRBJ2-5; possible D gene TRBD2, 5 bases. This CDR3 region has 16 residues. Per the germline V gene, CDR1 is SGHAT and CDR2 is FQDESV (reference sequence). Trimming left V 4 bases short and J 0 bases short, with 15 bases between. The CDR3 here is CASSSGGNRYQETQYF. The CDR3 DNA reads as TGTGCCAGCAGCTCCGGAGGAAATAGGTACCAAGAGACCCAGTACTTC.

The chain employs TRBV9 and TRBJ1-6, with TRBD1 as a possible D gene (5 bases). Trimming took off 2 bases at V and 9 bases at J, with 18 bases between the two ends. Germline V gene lookup returns CDR1 SGDLS and CDR2 YYNGEE. The CDR3 contains 16 residues. The CDR3 spells CASSVFTGTSPSPLHF. The CDR3 DNA reads TGTGCCAGCAGCGTTTTTACCGGGACTTCACCTTCACCCCTCCACTTT.

This clone showed up just once. The chain joins TRBV7-9 to TRBJ2-5; TRBD1 is a possible D gene (5 bases). V shed 6 bases and J shed 3 bases, with 8 bases lying between them. The germline CDR1 and CDR2 sequences are SEHNR and FQNEAQ (reference sequence). The CDR3 totals 12 residues. CDR3 in amino acids: CASSVREETQYF. CDR3 DNA: TGTGCCAGCAGTGTCAGGGAAGAGACCCAGTACTTC.

The chain joins TRBV28 to TRBJ1-1; D unclear. Germline V gene data show CDR1 as MDHEN and CDR2 as SYDVKM. V shed 5 bases and J shed 4 bases, with 11 bases lying between them. The CDR3 length is 13 residues. The CDR3 loop is CASSPGSSTEAFF. The DNA for the CDR3 is TGTGCCAGCAGTCCCGGGAGTAGCACTGAAGCTTTCTTT.

This chain uses TRBV5-1 with TRBJ1-1, with TRBD1 identical over 7 bases. The CDR3 is 14 residues long. Germline-derived CDR1 and CDR2 are SGHRS and YFSETQ. The junction had 7 bases not matched to a gene; V was cut back by 4 bases and J by 4 bases. This CDR3 is CASSSTTGATEAFF. In DNA form, the CDR3 reads TGCGCCAGCAGCAGCACAACAGGGGCCACTGAAGCTTTCTTT.

For the CDR3, the DNA is TGCGCCAGCAGCTTACACGGGACTAGCGGCTACGAGCAGTACTTC. It specifies CASSLHGTSGYEQYF. The rearrangement joins TRBV5-1 to TRBJ2-5; 11 nucleotides match TRBD2. The J call is in doubt because the DNA end fits TRBJ2-7 better. The CDR3 contains 15 residues. Per germline, CDR1 SGHRS and CDR2 YFSETQ.

The chain carries TRBV9 and TRBJ1-4; D may be TRBD1 (6 bases). V lost 4 bases and J lost 7, with 17 bases in between. This CDR3 has 15 residues. The V gene's germline CDR1 is SGDLS and CDR2 YYNGEE. The CDR3 loop is CASSSYREGGEKLFF. In nucleotides, the CDR3 is TGTGCCAGCAGCTCCTACAGGGAAGGGGGTGAAAAACTGTTTTTT.

The J gene is TRBJ1-6, the V gene TRBV19, with a possible D match to TRBD1 (5 bases). CDR1 LNHDA and CDR2 SQIVND come from the germline V gene (reference sequence). The CDR3 totals 15 residues. V dropped 8 bases and J dropped 0 bases, with 11 bases sitting between them. CDR3 in DNA: TGTGCCAGTGACCAGGGTAGCTCCTATAATTCACCCCTCCACTTT. Its translation is CASDQGSSYNSPLHF.

This rearrangement joins TRBV14 to TRBJ1-2; the D is unclear. Trimming shortened V by 1 base and J by 2 bases, and 2 bases separated the two germline ends. Germline V CDR1 and CDR2: SGHDN, FVKESK. There are 12 residues in the CDR3. The CDR3 sequence is CASSQVNYGYTF. The CDR3 bases are TGTGCCAGCAGCCAAGTAAACTATGGCTACACCTTC. Full variable domain (rest looked up from reference TRBV14 and TRBJ1-2): EAGVTQFPSHSVIEKGQTVTLRCDPISGHDNLYWYRRVMGKEIKFLLHFVKESKQDESGMPNNRFLAERTGGTYSTLKVQPAELEDSGVYFCASSQVNYGYTFGSGTRLTVV.

The chain carries TRBV9 and TRBJ2-1, with 9 bases aligning to TRBD2. The CDR3 is made up of 15 amino acids. In germline, CDR1 is SGDLS, CDR2 YYNGEE. The V and J ends lost 4 bases and 6 bases, in that order; junction bases with no gene match: 8. DNA for the CDR3: TGTGCCAGCAGCCCTCCGGGACTAGCTACCAATGAGCAGTTCTTC. It specifies CASSPPGLATNEQFF. Using reference TRBV9 and TRBJ2-1 for the parts outside the CDR3, the full variable domain is DSGVTQTPKHLITATGQRVTLRCSPRSGDLSVYWYQQSLDQGLQFLIQYYNGEERAKGNILERFSAQQFPDLHSELNLSSLELGDSALYFCASSPPGLATNEQFFGPGTRLTVL.

The rearrangement joins TRBV27 to TRBJ2-2; 10 bases agree with TRBD2. The CDR3 extends over 18 amino acids. The J segment lost 0 bases and the V segment lost 6 bases, leaving 10 bases of the junction unmatched. Germline V gives CDR1 MNHEY, CDR2 SMNVEV (reference sequence). CDR3 bases: TGTGCCAGCAGCCAAACTCCGGGACTAGCGACGAACACCGGGGAGCTGTTTTTT. This sequence encodes CASSQTPGLATNTGELFF.